These 23 T cell receptor beta chains were all obtained from the same sample, sequenced in a study of T cell clonality in common variable immunodeficiency. Repertoires were generated with immunoSEQ multiplex PCR, while TCRdb's copy carries only in-frame clones and drops some. The sample shows tens of thousands of clones, none of them appearing just once. Input material: peripheral blood mononuclear cells. The source is a person between 18 and 70 years old in good health.

This clone has ten or more counts. Coverage ceases 3 residues before the CDR3 finishes, and the germline J gene fills in the end. V usage is TRBV5-1 and J usage is TRBJ1-4; possible D gene TRBD1, 6 bases. The germline gives CDR1 SGHRS, CDR2 YFSETQ. The CDR3 is 16 amino acids. The CDR3 DNA, read in part, is TGCGCCAGCAGCCCCTCGACAGGCTCCTATAATTCACCA. Its protein product is CASSPSTGSYNSP. The CDR3 as a whole reads CASSPSTGSYNSPLFF.

This clone has a count of ten or more. The read ends 3 residues early relative to the CDR3; the germline J gene fills the gap. V usage is TRBV30 and J usage is TRBJ1-5; maybe TRBD1 (5 bases). This CDR3 is built from 14 residues. V lost 5 bases to trimming and J lost 4 bases, with 15 bases between them. Germline assignment: CDR1 GTSNPN and CDR2 SVGIG (reference sequence). The CDR3 reads CAWAWEGLNQPQHF. The part of the CDR3 DNA that was read is TGTGCCTGGGCCTGGGAGGGGCTTAATCAGCCC. Combining the CDR3 with reference TRBV30 and TRBJ1-5 gives the whole variable domain SQTIHQWPATLVQPVGSPLSLECTVEGTSNPNLYWYRQAAGRGLQLLFYSVGIGQISSEVPQNLSASRPQDRQFILSSKKLLLSDSGFYLCAWAWEGLNQPQHFGDGTRLSIL.

This clone was counted ten times or more. The CDR3 DNA, read in part, is TGTGCCAGCAGTTTAGCAGGTCCCAGAGACAGGTCCTATGGC. It yields the protein CASSLAGPRDRSYG. The CDR3, in full, reads CASSLAGPRDRSYGYTF. V gene TRBV12-3 or TRBV12-4 combines with J gene TRBJ1-2; D may be TRBD1 (6 bases). The CDR3 end lies 3 residues beyond the end of the read and is filled in from the germline J gene. V shed 0 bases and J shed 4 bases, with 18 bases lying between them. CDR3 length equals 17 residues.

This clone was detected a few times. The read falls 3 residues short of the CDR3 end, and the missing part is taken from the germline J gene. The chain recombines TRBV7-9 with TRBJ2-5; D remains ambiguous. The length of the CDR3 is 14 residues. V gave up 5 bases and J gave up 5 bases, with 15 bases separating them. Germline lookup yields CDR1 SEHNR and CDR2 FQNEAQ (reference sequence). CDR3 DNA (partial): TGTGCCAGCAGCCCTAAGGAGCGCCGGGAGACC. It is translated as CASSPKERRET. The entire CDR3 protein reads CASSPKERRETQYF.

This clone was observed at least ten times. The observed sequence ends 3 residues before the CDR3 terminus, with the missing tail filled in from the germline J gene. The rearrangement uses TRBV19 and TRBJ1-1; a possible D gene is TRBD1 (5 bases). Germline CDR1 reads LNHDA; CDR2 reads SQIVND (reference sequence). The V end lost 3 bases, the J end lost 3 bases, and 11 bases lay between the germline ends. The CDR3 consists of 14 residues. This chain's CDR3 is CASSIIDRDTEAFF. The sequenced CDR3 bases are TGTGCCAGTAGTATTATTGACAGAGACACTGAA.

This clone was picked up many times. From the germline J gene comes the end of the CDR3, since the read stops 3 residues before it. V is TRBV7-9 and J is TRBJ1-1; maybe TRBD1 (6 bases). Germline V gene sequence: CDR1 SEHNR, CDR2 FQNEAQ (reference sequence). The CDR3 consists of 15 residues. The V end was cut by 2 bases, the J end by 5 bases, with 15 bases between. The CDR3 bases that were read are TGTGCCAGCAGCTTAATGGGCAGGGGAAGGACTGAA. It translates to CASSLMGRGRTE. The entire CDR3 is CASSLMGRGRTEAFF.

This clone appeared many times. The CDR3 DNA, read in part, is TGTGCCAGCAGCGTAGATGGGACAGGGGGCACC. Encoded protein: CASSVDGTGGT. The complete CDR3 protein is CASSVDGTGGTYTF. The rearrangement joins TRBV9 to TRBJ1-2; 12 bases fit TRBD1. The read terminates 3 residues before the CDR3 end, so the remaining end is supplied by the germline J gene. Germline CDR1 is SGDLS and CDR2 is YYNGEE. This CDR3 is built from 14 residues.

In its sample, this clone was seen a few times. The read falls 3 residues short of the CDR3 end, and the missing part is taken from the germline J gene. V usage is TRBV19 and J usage is TRBJ2-4; D uncertain. CDR3 length: 12 amino acids. Germline CDR1 LNHDA, CDR2 SQIVND (reference sequence). Incomplete CDR3 DNA: TGTGCCAGTAGGCAGCGAAACTATGGT. Translation: CASRQRNYG. The full CDR3 sequence reads CASRQRNYGQYF.

This clone was counted ten times or more. The read ends 3 residues early relative to the CDR3; the germline J gene fills the gap. This chain uses TRBV2 with TRBJ1-2; tentative D call: TRBD1 (5 bases). The CDR3 is 14 amino acids. Germline CDR1 is SNHLY and CDR2 is FYNNEI. Trimming took off 11 bases at V and 0 bases at J, with 16 bases between the two ends. The CDR3 region is CAGRGNGPNYGYTF. The CDR3 bases that were read are TGTGCCGGAAGGGGAAACGGACCTAACTATGGC.

This clone was picked up a small number of times. With the read ending 3 residues before the CDR3 end, the germline J gene is used to fill in that end. The rearrangement joins TRBV7-2 to TRBJ1-2; 10 bases line up with TRBD1. This CDR3 comprises 15 residues. Germline lookup yields CDR1 SGHTA and CDR2 FQGNSA. CDR3 sequence reads: CASSLATGGDYDYTF. The CDR3 DNA, read in part, is TGTGCCAGCAGCTTAGCGACAGGGGGCGATTACGAC.

This clone showed up many times. CDR3 DNA, as far as it was read: TGTGCCAGCAGCCAAGAAAGAGGCTTTTCGGACTCATCCTACGAG. Amino acids: CASSQERGFSDSSYE. Given in full, the CDR3 is CASSQERGFSDSSYEQYF. This chain uses TRBV4-2 with TRBJ2-7; D is possibly TRBD2 (5 bases). The DNA ends 3 residues before the CDR3 does, and the rest of the CDR3 is filled in from the germline J gene. The CDR3 spans 18 residues. V was shortened by 0 bases and J by 1 base, with 19 bases between the two germline ends. Per the germline V gene, CDR1 is LGHNA and CDR2 is YNFKEQ.

This clone was seen ten or more times. The covered CDR3 bases are TGTGCCAGCAGTGAAGGGACAGGCCCTCAGCCC. Translated: CASSEGTGPQP. The full CDR3 reads CASSEGTGPQPQHF. This sequence joins TRBV6-1 and TRBJ1-5; 7 positions match TRBD1. The read comes to an end 3 residues before the CDR3 does, leaving the germline J gene to fill in the end. Germline trimming cut 1 base from V and 6 bases from J; bases unmatched to any gene: 3. Germline V gene sequence: CDR1 MNHNS, CDR2 SASEGT. The CDR3 length is 14 residues.

In this sample, this clone turned up a few times. The missing CDR3 end, 3 residues past where the read stops, is filled in from the germline J gene. The chain joins TRBV7-3 to TRBJ2-7; TRBD1 matches at 9 bases. Germline loops: CDR1 SGHTA, CDR2 FQGTGA. The CDR3 covers 15 residues. V trimming: 4 bases; J trimming: 1 base; junction bases outside the gene matches: 5. CDR3 loop: CASSYTGGASYEQYF. Incomplete CDR3 DNA: TGTGCCAGCAGCTATACAGGGGGCGCATCCTACGAG. Using reference TRBV7-3 and TRBJ2-7 for the parts outside the CDR3, the full variable domain is GAGVSQTPSNKVTEKGKYVELRCDPISGHTALYWYRQSLGQGPEFLIYFQGTGAADDSGLPNDRFFAVRPEGSVSTLKIQRTERGDSAVYLCASSYTGGASYEQYFGPGTRLTVT.

This clone came up many times. With the read ending 3 residues before the CDR3 end, the germline J gene is used to fill in that end. Additional DNA sequences in this sample encode the identical CDR3. The chain employs TRBV20-1 and TRBJ1-1; TRBD1 agrees at 8 bases. CDR1 is DFQATT, CDR2 SNEGSKA, per germline (reference sequence). This CDR3 is 15 amino acids long. V lost 0 bases and J lost 3; bases outside the gene matches: 6. The CDR3 bases that were read are TGCAGTGCTAGAGATCCCGGACAGGGAGACACTGAA. It encodes CSARDPGQGDTE. The full CDR3 is CSARDPGQGDTEAFF.

This clone was seen many times. The read finishes 3 residues shy of the CDR3 end, and the germline J gene is used to complete it. This rearrangement joins TRBV7-2 to TRBJ1-1; TRBD1 matches at 10 bases. J was trimmed by 4 bases and V by 5 bases; bases with no gene match: 7. This CDR3 has 15 amino acids. Per the germline V gene, CDR1 is SGHTA and CDR2 is FQGNSA. CDR3 residues: CASSPRQGARTEAFF. The covered CDR3 bases are TGTGCCAGCAGCCCGCGACAGGGGGCGCGCACTGAA.

This clone was found a few times. Sequencing ends 3 residues short of the CDR3 end; the germline J gene provides the rest. The rearrangement links TRBV20-1 to TRBJ2-1, with 15 bases matching TRBD2. The CDR3 is 14 amino acids. With V trimmed by 7 bases and J by 7 bases, 5 bases remained unmatched. Germline CDR1 reads DFQATT; CDR2 reads SNEGSKA (reference sequence). Partial CDR3 DNA: TGCAGTGTGGCCGGGACTAGCGGGAGGAATGAG. Amino acid sequence: CSVAGTSGRNE. The whole CDR3 protein is CSVAGTSGRNEQFF.

This clone was counted ten times or more. The CDR3 goes on 3 residues after the read ends, and that part is filled in from the germline J gene. The V gene is TRBV19, the J gene TRBJ1-2; 7 bases map to TRBD1. The CDR3 runs to 14 residues. J gave up 4 bases and V 4 bases, and 6 bases lay outside the gene matches. CDR1 LNHDA and CDR2 SQIVND come from the germline V gene (reference sequence). The CDR3 spells CASSRDSTTYGYTF. Partial CDR3 DNA: TGTGCCAGTAGTAGGGACAGCACCACCTATGGC.

This clone was observed at least ten times. The CDR3 end is not reached by the read, which stops 3 residues before it; the germline J gene fills it in. V usage is TRBV5-1 and J usage is TRBJ1-2; 9 bases fit TRBD1. Germline CDR1 is SGHRS and CDR2 is YFSETQ. V lost 0 bases and J lost 4; bases outside the gene matches: 7. The CDR3 sequence is 16 residues long. CDR3 DNA, as far as it was read: TGCGCCAGCAGCTTGGACTGGACAGGGGAAACCTATGGC. This codes for CASSLDWTGETYG. From start to end, the CDR3 is CASSLDWTGETYGYTF.

This clone was found many times. The read stops 3 residues short of the end of the CDR3; the missing end is completed from the germline J gene. This rearrangement joins TRBV19 to TRBJ1-1; D is possibly TRBD1 (6 bases). The CDR3 extends over 16 amino acids. V was trimmed by 4 bases and J by 2 bases, leaving 17 bases between them. CDR1 and CDR2 from the germline V gene are LNHDA and SQIVND (reference sequence). This chain's CDR3 is CASSNRDTNPNTEAFF. CDR3 bases read: TGTGCCAGTAGTAACCGGGACACAAATCCTAACACTGAA.

This clone came up many times. The read finishes 3 residues shy of the CDR3 end, and the germline J gene is used to complete it. The chain is built from TRBV12-3 or TRBV12-4 and TRBJ1-5, with 8 bases lining up with TRBD1. The CDR3 covers 14 residues. V lost 6 bases, J lost 6 bases, and 7 bases stayed unmatched. The CDR3 sequence: CASSTHRGSQPQHF. The CDR3 DNA, read in part, is TGTGCCAGCAGCACCCACAGGGGGAGTCAGCCC.

This clone was counted between two and nine times. The read ends 3 residues shy of where the CDR3 ends; the end is completed using the germline J gene. V gene TRBV11-2 combines with J gene TRBJ2-7; D is perhaps TRBD1 or TRBD2 (5 bases each). Germline assignment: CDR1 SGHAT and CDR2 FQNNGV. V lost 1 base, J lost 4 bases, and 8 bases lay in between. The CDR3 contains 13 residues. Partial CDR3 DNA: TGTGCCAGCAGCTTAGGAGGGGAGTACGAG. Protein sequence: CASSLGGEYE. The whole CDR3 region reads CASSLGGEYEQYF.

This clone was picked up many times. Read sequence stops 3 residues before the CDR3 end, and the germline J gene provides the missing end. The V call is TRBV19, the J call TRBJ1-5, with 8 bases fitting TRBD1. The germline V gene has CDR1 LNHDA and CDR2 SQIVND (reference sequence). Unmatched junction bases numbered 6, after V lost 4 bases and J lost 7 bases. This CDR3 has 14 residues. The CDR3 spells CASSTDRVGQPQHF. The CDR3 bases that were read are TGTGCCAGTAGTACGGACAGGGTCGGACAGCCC.

This clone showed up many times. Read coverage stops 3 residues before the CDR3 terminus; the germline J gene supplies the remainder. The chain joins TRBV9 to TRBJ2-3; 8 nucleotides match TRBD2. With 1 base clipped from V and 0 bases from J, the junction kept 4 bases outside the gene matches. CDR3 size: 16 residues. The germline V gene has CDR1 SGDLS and CDR2 YYNGEE. Here the CDR3 reads CASSVTGTRSTDTQYF. The sequenced CDR3 bases are TGTGCCAGCAGCGTAACCGGGACTAGAAGCACAGATACG.